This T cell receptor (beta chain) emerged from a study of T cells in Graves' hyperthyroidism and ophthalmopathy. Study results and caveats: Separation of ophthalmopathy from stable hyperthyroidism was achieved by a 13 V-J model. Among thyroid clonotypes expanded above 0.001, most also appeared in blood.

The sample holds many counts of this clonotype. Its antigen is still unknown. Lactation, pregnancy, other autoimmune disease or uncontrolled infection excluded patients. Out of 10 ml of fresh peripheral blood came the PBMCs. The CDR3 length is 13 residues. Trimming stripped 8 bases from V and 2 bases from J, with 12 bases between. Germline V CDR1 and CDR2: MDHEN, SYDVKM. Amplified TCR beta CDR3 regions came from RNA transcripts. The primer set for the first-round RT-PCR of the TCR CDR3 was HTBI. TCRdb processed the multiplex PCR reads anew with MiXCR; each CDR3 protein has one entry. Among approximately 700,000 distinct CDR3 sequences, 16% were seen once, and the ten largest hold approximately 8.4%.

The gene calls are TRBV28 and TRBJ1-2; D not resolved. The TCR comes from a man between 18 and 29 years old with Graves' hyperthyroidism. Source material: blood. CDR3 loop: CASFGKQNYGYTF. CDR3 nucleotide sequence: TGTGCCAGCTTCGGGAAACAGAACTATGGCTACACCTTC.